This T cell receptor beta chain is from a study of T cell repertoires in cytomegalovirus infection. Study information: The public TCR beta signatures pointed to both CMV infection and matching HLA type.

This CDR3 comprises 14 residues. The V and J ends lost 2 bases and 2 bases respectively, with 12 bases between them. Looked up from germline, CDR1 is GTSNPN and CDR2 is SVGIG (reference sequence). Ten or more counts support this clonotype. Its specificity is unknown. MiXCR, run by TCRdb on the reads, gives a single entry per CDR3 protein. This repertoire shows about 330,000 distinct CDR3 sequences, 9.5% found once; its top ten account for 4.3%. The study, taken as a whole, reports: Dominating the ex vivo response were HLA-C-restricted CMV-specific TCR beta clonotypes. CMV carriers with the relevant HLA were identified by cumulative public TCR beta family frequency.

This chain joins TRBV30 and TRBJ1-2; maybe TRBD1 (5 bases). The receptor was derived from a human donor in good health (CMV status not recorded). Some clones in this sample may be carry-over from other donors' samples. Sequenced: PBMCs. The CDR3 sequence: CAWSRPGRNYGYTF. CDR3 DNA: TGTGCCTGGAGTCGTCCGGGACGGAACTATGGCTACACCTTC. Full variable domain (remainder filled in from reference TRBV30 and TRBJ1-2): SQTIHQWPATLVQPVGSPLSLECTVEGTSNPNLYWYRQAAGRGLQLLFYSVGIGQISSEVPQNLSASRPQDRQFILSSKKLLLSDSGFYLCAWSRPGRNYGYTFGSGTRLTVV.